A single sample gave rise to the 9 T cell receptor beta chains below, sequenced in a study of graft-versus-host responses after intestinal transplantation (dated by TCRdb to about 2021). The library was produced with the immunoSEQ multiplex PCR assay. TCRdb limited this immuneACCESS table to in-frame rearrangements with V and J called. A share of clones is missing; checked studies link under half to unresolved V genes, and the rest is unexplained. The sample table shows 35,000 to 45,000 clones, and approximately 93% are seen once. The ten biggest clones cover around 0.2% of the sample. For these receptors, no antigen is known. The time point label, as the study defines it: cells obtained before transplantation from donor or recipient. Here the sequenced sample was unstimulated CD4+ T cells sorted from spleen or lymph node cells, taken before transplant. The receptor set was obtained from a human donor who was the organ donor for an intestinal transplant.

This chain connects TRBV5-1 to TRBJ1-4; a weak D match, TRBD1 (5 bases). Germline V gene sequence: CDR1 SGHRS, CDR2 YFSETQ. This CDR3 contains 15 residues. V was cut by 0 bases and J by 0 bases, with 6 bases left in between. The CDR3 reads CASSLGTTTNEKLFF. CDR3 DNA: TGCGCCAGCAGCTTGGGGACAACAACTAATGAAAAACTGTTTTTT.

The V and J genes are TRBV6-1 and TRBJ1-5; 7 bases map to TRBD1. Germline V CDR1 and CDR2: MNHNS, SASEGT. This CDR3 region has 13 residues. V lost 5 bases and J lost 7; bases outside the gene matches: 5. The CDR3 is CASSLTGQQPQHF. CDR3 DNA sequence: TGTGCCAGCAGTTTGACAGGGCAACAGCCCCAGCATTTT.

The chain links TRBV4-1 to TRBJ2-1; unclear D gene. V lost 2 bases, J lost 7 bases, and 15 bases lay in between. Germline V gene lookup returns CDR1 MGHRA and CDR2 YSYEKL. The CDR3 length is 15 residues. The CDR3 coding sequence is TGCGCCAGCAGCCAACAGCCTTCCATTAGGAATGAGCAGTTCTTC. It codes for CASSQQPSIRNEQFF.

The rearrangement uses TRBV6-6 and TRBJ2-3; 12 bases fit TRBD2. Germline V gene data show CDR1 as MNHNY and CDR2 as SVGAGI (reference sequence). The CDR3 consists of 15 residues. V lost 6 bases, J lost 4 bases, and 5 bases stayed unmatched. CDR3 sequence: CASRTSGGTPDTQYF. The DNA of the CDR3 is TGTGCCAGCAGAACTAGCGGGGGGACCCCAGATACGCAGTATTTT.

The chain couples TRBV7-6 to TRBJ2-1, with TRBD1 matching 10 bases. The germline V gene encodes CDR1 SGHVS and CDR2 FNYEAQ. There are 14 residues in the CDR3. V gave up 4 bases and J gave up 8 bases; unmatched junction bases: 5. CDR3 region: CASSSLTGGDEQFF. For the CDR3, the DNA is TGTGCCAGCAGCTCCCTGACAGGGGGCGATGAGCAGTTCTTC.

The chain links TRBV19 to TRBJ1-2; 8 positions match TRBD1. The CDR3 sequence is 15 residues long. V trimming: 7 bases; J trimming: 4 bases; junction bases outside the gene matches: 11. From germline, CDR1 is LNHDA and CDR2 SQIVND (reference sequence). The CDR3 reads CASTLAGGQGYGYTF. In nucleotides, the CDR3 is TGTGCCAGTACCCTCGCAGGAGGACAGGGCTATGGCTACACCTTC.

The rearrangement uses TRBV5-1 and TRBJ2-5, with a possible D match to TRBD2 (6 bases). This CDR3 has 13 amino acids. V shed 3 bases and J shed 5 bases, with 11 bases lying between them. In germline, CDR1 is SGHRS, CDR2 YFSETQ. This chain's CDR3 is CASSSGTEETQYF. CDR3 bases: TGCGCCAGCAGCTCCGGGACTGAGGAGACCCAGTACTTC.

The J gene is TRBJ2-5, the V gene TRBV11-3, with 9 bases fitting TRBD1. Per the germline V gene, CDR1 is SGHNT and CDR2 is YENEEA. The ends lost 4 bases at V and 3 bases at J; junction bases unmatched: 12. The CDR3 is 17 amino acids. CDR3 amino acids: CASSSFTGTGPEETQYF. The CDR3 DNA follows: TGTGCCAGCAGCTCATTCACCGGGACAGGGCCCGAAGAGACCCAGTACTTC.

The chain is built from TRBV6-5 and TRBJ1-6, with D perhaps matching TRBD1 (5 bases). The V gene's germline CDR1 is MNHEY and CDR2 SVGAGI. This CDR3 is 15 amino acids long. V was pared by 5 bases and J by 8 bases, with 16 bases between. The CDR3 here is CASSTWVGDDSPLHF. CDR3 DNA: TGTGCCAGCAGTACCTGGGTGGGGGACGATTCACCCCTCCACTTT.